These 18 T cell receptor beta chains originate from one sample sequenced in a study of vaccination and CD4 T cells after COVID-19. Which antigens these TCRs recognize remains unknown. Cultured CD4+ T-cell DNA underwent Oncomine TCR Beta short-read sequencing. MiXCR, applied by TCRdb to the PCR reads, yields one record per CDR3 protein. This repertoire shows over 20,000 distinct CDR3 sequences, over 40% found once; its top ten account for about 4.6%. Stated treatment: roughly ten-day PBMC culture with coronavirus spike peptide pools or control peptides (ViraFEST assay). Sequences were obtained from CD4+ T cells from blood, cultured in vitro. These receptor sequences come from a human donor who had recovered from COVID-19.

This clonotype appeared a single time. The V gene is TRBV7-2, the J gene TRBJ2-7; 8 bases match TRBD1. The CDR3 extends over 14 amino acids. Trimming cost V 1 base and J 4 bases; bases outside gene matches: 3. CDR1 is SGHTA, CDR2 FQGNSA, per germline. The CDR3 sequence is CASSLGTGKYEQYF. The CDR3 DNA follows: TGTGCCAGCAGCTTAGGGACAGGGAAATACGAGCAGTACTTC.

The chain joins TRBV20-1 to TRBJ1-4; 9 positions agree with TRBD1. The CDR3 consists of 13 residues. CDR1 DFQATT and CDR2 SNEGSKA come from the germline V gene (reference sequence). V dropped 6 bases and J dropped 8; count of bases not matched to a gene: 7. CDR3 amino acids: CSAPGTGNEKLFF. In DNA, the CDR3 is TGCAGTGCCCCCGGGACAGGGAACGAAAAACTGTTTTTT.

As to this clonotype: The junction differs from germline at one of its ends, possibly a read error. V and J are TRBV30 and TRBJ2-1; 13 nucleotides line up with TRBD2. CDR3 length equals 11 residues. CDR1 and CDR2 (germline): GTSNPN, SVGIG (reference sequence). DNA of the CDR3: TGTGCCTGGAGGACTAGCGGGAGGCCGGGATTC. This sequence encodes CAWRTSGRPGF.

V gene TRBV7-2 combines with J gene TRBJ1-2, with D perhaps matching TRBD1 (5 bases). Germline V gives CDR1 SGHTA, CDR2 FQGNSA. The CDR3 is 11 amino acids. V was clipped by 5 bases and J by 8 bases, with 9 bases between them. CDR3 in DNA: TGTGCCAGCAGCCAGGGATTCGGCTACACCTTC. Translation gives CASSQGFGYTF.

The genes are TRBV5-1 and TRBJ1-1; 8 nucleotides align to TRBD1. The V gene end was trimmed by 4 bases and the J gene end by 3 bases; junction bases not matched to a gene: 14. Germline V gives CDR1 SGHRS, CDR2 YFSETQ. This CDR3 region has 17 residues. The CDR3 is CASSAGRQGFTDTEAFF. CDR3 bases: TGCGCCAGCAGCGCAGGAAGACAGGGGTTTACAGACACTGAAGCTTTCTTT.

The chain employs TRBV25-1 and TRBJ2-2; D may be TRBD1 (6 bases). Germline values: CDR1 MGHDK, CDR2 SYGVNS. The CDR3 has 13 amino acids. V dropped 6 bases and J dropped 2 bases, with 7 bases sitting between them. CDR3 sequence: CASRDSNTGELFF. The CDR3 DNA sequence: TGTGCCAGCAGGGACAGTAACACCGGGGAGCTGTTTTTT.

This clonotype occurred a few times. The chain joins TRBV14 to TRBJ1-6; 7 nucleotides line up with TRBD1. The V and J ends lost 2 bases and 7 bases, in that order; junction bases with no gene match: 5. From germline, CDR1 is SGHDN and CDR2 FVKESK. The CDR3 covers 15 residues. CDR3 sequence: CASSQSGTENSPLHF. In DNA form, the CDR3 reads TGTGCCAGCAGCCAATCCGGGACAGAAAATTCACCCCTCCACTTT.

V is TRBV7-2 and J is TRBJ1-5; D is ambiguous. Trimming pared 4 bases from V and 0 bases from J, leaving 10 bases between. CDR1 is SGHTA and CDR2 is FQGNSA in the germline V gene. CDR3 length equals 15 residues. DNA of the CDR3: TGTGCCAGCAGCTCATCGGGGTATAGCAATCAGCCCCAGCATTTT. Amino acid sequence: CASSSSGYSNQPQHF.

This clonotype was recorded a few times. The chain is built from TRBV27 and TRBJ1-5, with 8 bases lining up with TRBD1. Germline CDR1 is MNHEY and CDR2 is SMNVEV (reference sequence). This CDR3 has 15 amino acids. The trim removed 3 bases at V and 2 bases at J, leaving 3 bases unmatched. The CDR3 DNA sequence: TGTGCCAGCAGTTTCGGACAGGGCGGCAATCAGCCCCAGCATTTT. Encoded protein: CASSFGQGGNQPQHF.

V usage is TRBV28 and J usage is TRBJ1-2, with a possible D match to TRBD1 (6 bases). CDR1 is MDHEN and CDR2 is SYDVKM in the germline V gene. V lost 6 bases and J 6 bases, leaving 17 bases between the germline ends. The CDR3 contains 14 residues. The CDR3 DNA reads TGTGCCAGCAGCCCCACCCCCAGGGGCCATGGCTACACCTTC. Its protein is CASSPTPRGHGYTF.

V gene TRBV7-6 combines with J gene TRBJ2-2; no clear D gene. V shed 1 base and J shed 5 bases, with 11 bases lying between them. Germline lookup yields CDR1 SGHVS and CDR2 FNYEAQ. The CDR3 runs to 15 residues. CDR3 sequence (DNA): TGTGCCAGCAGCTTAGGTGTCCCCGGAACCGGGGAGCTGTTTTTT. Translating it yields CASSLGVPGTGELFF.

This clonotype showed up just a few times. The rearrangement uses TRBV6-5 and TRBJ1-2; possible D gene TRBD1, 6 bases. Trimming shortened V by 4 bases and J by 6 bases, and 12 bases separated the two germline ends. This CDR3 is 13 amino acids long. Germline V gives CDR1 MNHEY, CDR2 SVGAGI. CDR3 bases: TGTGCCAGCAGTTTTCGGACAGCAGATGGCTACACCTTC. Amino acids: CASSFRTADGYTF.

The V call is TRBV7-2, the J call TRBJ2-7; 11 nucleotides line up with TRBD2. The CDR3 spans 15 residues. V shed 5 bases and J 3 bases; nucleotides not matched to a gene: 6. Germline V gene data show CDR1 as SGHTA and CDR2 as FQGNSA. Here the CDR3 reads CASSPTSGGLYEQYF. CDR3 coding DNA: TGTGCCAGCAGCCCAACTAGCGGGGGTCTCTACGAGCAGTACTTC.

This clonotype was observed a handful of times. The rearrangement joins TRBV6-2 or TRBV6-3 to TRBJ1-5; D is ambiguous. The V gene's germline CDR1 is MNHEY and CDR2 SVGEGT. Trimming stripped 6 bases from V and 3 bases from J, with 9 bases between. This CDR3 comprises 13 residues. DNA for the CDR3: TGTGCCAGCAGAACTGGGAACAATCAGCCCCAGCATTTT. Its protein is CASRTGNNQPQHF.

This clonotype was picked up a small number of times. The V call is TRBV20-1, the J call TRBJ1-2; TRBD1 matches 7 bases. V was clipped by 0 bases and J by 4 bases; unmatched bases: 8. The CDR3 loop spans 15 amino acids. Per the germline V gene, CDR1 is DFQATT and CDR2 is SNEGSKA (reference sequence). CDR3 amino acids: CSARDALRGAYGYTF. The CDR3 nucleotides read TGCAGTGCTAGAGATGCCCTCAGGGGGGCCTATGGCTACACCTTC.

The CDR3 region has the DNA TGTGCCTGGAGTGGGACCTACTATGGCTACACCTTC. This codes for CAWSGTYYGYTF. The chain recombines TRBV30 with TRBJ1-2; D is uncertain. V gave up 1 base and J gave up 3 bases, with 6 bases separating them. The CDR3 extends over 12 amino acids. Germline CDR1 and CDR2: GTSNPN and SVGIG (reference sequence).

The chain combines TRBV20-1 with TRBJ2-3; 10 bases are shared with TRBD2. In germline, CDR1 is DFQATT, CDR2 SNEGSKA (reference sequence). The CDR3 consists of 15 residues. The J segment lost 3 bases and the V segment lost 4 bases, leaving 7 bases of the junction unmatched. CDR3 coding DNA: TGCAGTGCTATGGAGCGGGGGGGCATTACAGATACGCAGTATTTT. This sequence encodes CSAMERGGITDTQYF.

The chain couples TRBV20-1 to TRBJ1-3; unclear D gene. V lost 6 bases to trimming and J lost 0 bases, with 12 bases between them. The germline CDR1 and CDR2 sequences are DFQATT and SNEGSKA (reference sequence). This CDR3 comprises 14 residues. The CDR3 sequence: CSAPDASSGNTIYF. DNA for the CDR3: TGCAGTGCACCGGACGCGAGCTCTGGAAACACCATATATTTT.